Shown below are 26 T cell receptor beta chains from a single sample sequenced in a study of CD4 and CD8 cells across lung adenocarcinoma regions. TCRdb itself ran the PCR reads through MiXCR, one entry per CDR3 protein. The sample yields roughly 7,100 distinct CDR3 sequences, around 46% seen once. Sequencing was performed on CD4+ T cells from the margin of a lung tumor. These receptors originate from a male donor with lung adenocarcinoma. The CD4 and CD8 labels of this study may be unreliable.

This clonotype was observed at least ten times. The chain carries TRBV4-1 and TRBJ2-1; D is perhaps TRBD2 (6 bases). The CDR3 runs to 13 residues. The V end lost 8 bases, the J end lost 10 bases, and 18 bases lay between the germline ends. CDR1 MGHRA and CDR2 YSYEKL come from the germline V gene. The CDR3 sequence: CASGTPRNKEQFF. The CDR3 coding sequence is TGCGCCAGCGGGACTCCCAGAAATAAGGAGCAGTTCTTC.

This clonotype was picked up a small number of times. This rearrangement joins TRBV6-1 to TRBJ2-3; 8 positions agree with TRBD1. The V gene end was trimmed by 6 bases and the J gene end by 4 bases; junction bases not matched to a gene: 0. The germline CDR1 and CDR2 sequences are MNHNS and SASEGT. The CDR3 totals 12 residues. CDR3 protein: CASRQGADTQYF. In DNA, the CDR3 is TGTGCCAGCAGACAGGGGGCAGATACGCAGTATTTT.

This clonotype was detected a few times. The chain is built from TRBV12-3 or TRBV12-4 and TRBJ2-1; tentatively, D is TRBD1 or TRBD2 (5 bases each). V was clipped by 5 bases and J by 10 bases, with 18 bases between them. The CDR3 runs 14 residues. CDR3 nucleotide sequence: TGTGCCAGCAGTCTAATCCCCAGGGCGGGCGAGCAGTTCTTC. Protein sequence: CASSLIPRAGEQFF.

The chain joins TRBV7-2 to TRBJ2-1; 7 positions match TRBD2. With the DNA end fitting TRBJ2-7 better, the J assignment may be wrong. The germline V gene has CDR1 SGHTA and CDR2 FQGNSA. The CDR3 contains 14 residues. The CDR3 nucleotides read TGTGCCAGCAGCTTAGACGGGAGGAGAAACGAGCAGTACTTC. This translates into CASSLDGRRNEQYF.

The chain employs TRBV6-1 and TRBJ2-3; TRBD2 might be the D (6 bases). Trimming took off 6 bases at V and 9 bases at J, with 25 bases between the two ends. Germline lookup yields CDR1 MNHNS and CDR2 SASEGT. The CDR3 runs 16 residues. The CDR3 sequence: CASSVGGVGAKNTQYF. The CDR3 DNA reads as TGTGCCAGCAGCGTCGGGGGTGTGGGCGCTAAAAACACGCAGTATTTT.

This clonotype turned up a few times. This rearrangement joins TRBV14 to TRBJ2-1, with 7 bases that match TRBD1. CDR1 is SGHDN and CDR2 is FVKESK in the germline V gene. The CDR3 runs 15 residues. The V segment lost 2 bases and the J segment 4 bases; nucleotides outside the gene matches: 5. CDR3 in DNA: TGTGCCAGCAGCCAACTTGGCAGGGGGTACAATGAGCAGTTCTTC. This translates into CASSQLGRGYNEQFF.

The CDR3 here is CSALAGENQETQYF. In DNA, the CDR3 is TGCAGTGCCCTGGCAGGGGAAAACCAAGAGACCCAGTACTTC. The gene calls are TRBV20-1 and TRBJ2-5; possibly TRBD1 for D (6 bases). Trimming stripped 6 bases from V and 0 bases from J, with 14 bases between. Germline CDR1 reads DFQATT; CDR2 reads SNEGSKA (reference sequence). The CDR3 extends over 14 amino acids.

This clonotype was counted only a few times. V usage is TRBV7-3 and J usage is TRBJ2-2, with a tentative D call TRBD2 (5 bases). Trimming cost V 5 bases and J 3 bases, with 16 bases left between them. The CDR3 sequence is 16 residues long. The germline V gene encodes CDR1 SGHTA and CDR2 FQGTGA. The CDR3 nucleotides read TGTGCCAGCAGCCCGACGAGGGTGGCGGACACCGGGGAGCTGTTTTTT. Translation: CASSPTRVADTGELFF.

Turning to this clonotype: The junction does not match germline at one end; this may be a read error. The chain combines TRBV6-1 with TRBJ2-3; TRBD1 matches at 7 bases. Germline V gives CDR1 MNHNS, CDR2 SASEGT. The CDR3 is 14 residues long. CDR3 residues: CASSGDSVKDTQYF. CDR3 in DNA: TGTGCCAGCAGTGGGGACAGTGTCAAAGATACCCAGTATTTT.

Comment on this clonotype: At one end, the junction sequence differs from germline, possibly due to a read error. The rearrangement uses TRBV6-1 and TRBJ2-3; 8 nucleotides agree with TRBD2. The CDR3 has 16 amino acids. Germline CDR1 and CDR2: MNHNS and SASEGT. CDR3 sequence: CASRAFGLASPDTQYF. The CDR3, as DNA: TGTGCCAGCAGGGCTTTCGGACTAGCTAGCCCAGATACCCAGTATTTC.

V gene TRBV24-1 combines with J gene TRBJ2-1; D ambiguous. The J call could be wrong; TRBJ2-7 is a better fit for the DNA end. Germline lookup yields CDR1 KGHDR and CDR2 SFDVKD. There are 11 residues in the CDR3. The CDR3 loop is CATSEGGEQYF. The CDR3 bases are TGTGCCACCAGTGAAGGCGGCGAGCAGTACTTC.

Regarding this clonotype: One junction end does not reproduce the germline sequence, and a read error may be involved. This sequence joins TRBV10-1 and TRBJ2-2; the D gene is possibly TRBD2 (6 bases). CDR1 is WNHNN and CDR2 is SYGVQD in the germline V gene (reference sequence). CDR3 length: 13 amino acids. CDR3 residues: CASIERATGELFF. The DNA of the CDR3 is TGCGCCAGCATCGAGCGGGCCACCGGGGAGCTGTTTTTC.

This clonotype was detected many times. CDR3 DNA sequence: TGTGCCAGCAGTCCTACAGGGGGTTTCTCCTACGAGCAGTACTTC. Amino acids: CASSPTGGFSYEQYF. This rearrangement joins TRBV6-5 to TRBJ2-1, with 8 bases aligning to TRBD1. The assigned J gene may be wrong: the sequence end matches TRBJ2-7 better. The CDR3 loop spans 15 amino acids. Germline CDR1 is MNHEY and CDR2 is SVGAGI.

This clonotype has just a few counts. The rearrangement uses TRBV28 and TRBJ1-5; D call uncertain. The V gene lost 3 bases and the J gene lost 7 bases, with 13 bases spanning the gap. This CDR3 is built from 14 residues. Germline loops: CDR1 MDHEN, CDR2 SYDVKM. CDR3: CASSFVSKDQPQHF. The CDR3 DNA is TGTGCCAGCAGTTTCGTATCCAAGGACCAGCCCCAGCATTTT.

This clonotype was detected ten times or more. J is TRBJ2-1 and V is TRBV11-2, with TRBD1 matching 7 bases. V dropped 6 bases and J dropped 5; count of bases not matched to a gene: 4. CDR3 size: 13 residues. Germline CDR1 reads SGHAT; CDR2 reads FQNNGV. CDR3 sequence (DNA): TGTGCCAGCAGGCGAACAGGGGACAATGAGCAGTTCTTC. This sequence encodes CASRRTGDNEQFF.

The chain carries TRBV7-2 and TRBJ2-5; D uncertain. The CDR3 consists of 12 residues. Germline CDR1 is SGHTA and CDR2 is FQGNSA. The V end lost 2 bases, the J end lost 2 bases, and 3 bases lay between the germline ends. For the CDR3, the DNA is TGTGCCAGCAGCTTAAGGCAAGAGACCCAGTACTTC. Translation: CASSLRQETQYF.

In its sample, this clonotype was seen many times. J is TRBJ2-3 and V is TRBV15; D not resolved. This CDR3 is 11 amino acids long. V lost 5 bases and J 8 bases, leaving 8 bases between the germline ends. Germline lookup yields CDR1 LNHNV and CDR2 YYDKDF (reference sequence). CDR3 sequence reads: CATSFTSTQYF. CDR3 bases: TGTGCCACCAGCTTCACGTCTACGCAGTATTTT. Full variable domain (remainder filled in from reference TRBV15 and TRBJ2-3): DAMVIQNPRYQVTQFGKPVTLSCSQTLNHNVMYWYQQKSSQAPKLLFHYYDKDFNNEADTPDNFQSRRPNTSFCFLDIRSPGLGDTAMYLCATSFTSTQYFGPGTRLTVL.

This clonotype occurred a few times. The V and J genes are TRBV6-5 and TRBJ1-6; 8 bases map to TRBD1. V dropped 4 bases and J dropped 11; count of bases not matched to a gene: 7. In germline, CDR1 is MNHEY, CDR2 SVGAGI. The CDR3 runs 14 residues. CDR3 bases: TGTGCCAGCAGTTCGGGGACAGGTGGGACACCCCTCCACTTT. It translates to CASSSGTGGTPLHF.

This clonotype was picked up a small number of times. The chain recombines TRBV7-2 with TRBJ1-3, with D unresolved. The CDR3 loop spans 11 amino acids. The V end lost 3 bases, the J end lost 9 bases, and 6 bases lay between the germline ends. Germline CDR1 reads SGHTA; CDR2 reads FQGNSA. CDR3 in DNA: TGTGCCAGCAGCTTGGATAGCACCATATATTTT. Amino acids: CASSLDSTIYF.

This clonotype is labeled as medium-sized. The chain carries TRBV7-2 and TRBJ2-1; the D gene is possibly TRBD2 (6 bases). Germline assignment: CDR1 SGHTA and CDR2 FQGNSA. The CDR3 runs to 16 residues. Trimming cost V 1 base and J 7 bases, with 17 bases left between them. CDR3: CASSLEGGFLGNEQFF. The CDR3 DNA reads as TGTGCCAGCAGCTTAGAGGGAGGTTTCCTCGGGAATGAGCAGTTCTTC.

Worth noting for this clonotype: A read error may be the cause here, since a much bigger clone is one base away. V usage is TRBV6-1 and J usage is TRBJ2-5, with 7 bases aligning to TRBD2. CDR1 and CDR2 (germline): MNHNS, SASEGT. V shed 9 bases and J 11 bases; nucleotides not matched to a gene: 24. The CDR3 is made up of 16 amino acids. CDR3 sequence (DNA): TGTGCCAGTAATAGCGGAGGTGGCGGGAGCTACAATGAGCAGTACTTC. Translation gives CASNSGGGGSYNEQYF.

With respect to this clonotype: At one end the junction does not follow the germline gene, possibly because of a read error. The V and J genes are TRBV10-3 and TRBJ2-3, with TRBD2 matching over 8 bases. The CDR3 runs 15 residues. Per germline, CDR1 ENHRY and CDR2 SYGVKD. CDR3 nucleotides: TGTGGCGGGGGTGAGGGGGGCGGGGGGCCAGAGACGCAGTATTTC. Its protein product is CGGGEGGGGPETQYF.

This clonotype showed up many times. This chain joins TRBV6-5 and TRBJ1-1, with TRBD1 identical over 7 bases. J lost 8 bases, V lost 3 bases, and 6 bases had no gene match. The CDR3 runs to 13 residues. The germline V gene encodes CDR1 MNHEY and CDR2 SVGAGI. The CDR3 is CASSYWGQSEAFF. In DNA, the CDR3 is TGTGCCAGCAGTTATTGGGGACAGTCCGAAGCTTTCTTT.

This clonotype has just a few counts. V usage is TRBV12-3 or TRBV12-4 and J usage is TRBJ2-3, with 10 bases identical to TRBD1. With 3 bases clipped from V and 3 bases from J, the junction kept 0 bases outside the gene matches. The CDR3 runs to 14 residues. This chain's CDR3 is CASSLGQGTDTQYF. The CDR3 nucleotides are TGTGCCAGCAGTTTGGGACAGGGGACAGATACGCAGTATTTT.

Concerning this clonotype: Compared with germline, one end of the junction differs, possibly owing to a read error. This chain uses TRBV27 with TRBJ2-3; the D gene could be TRBD1 or TRBD2 (5 bases each). CDR3 length: 15 amino acids. Germline V gene data show CDR1 as MNHEY and CDR2 as SMNVEV (reference sequence). The CDR3 DNA reads as TGTGCCAGCAGTTTATGGGGGTGTGAGGAAGATACCCAGTATTTC. This translates into CASSLWGCEEDTQYF.

A word on this clonotype: An end of the junction differs from the germline gene, which may be a read error. CDR3 sequence (DNA): TGTGCCAGCAGTGAGGGGCTAGACCCAGAGACCCAGTATTTC. Its protein product is CASSEGLDPETQYF. V is TRBV6-4 and J is TRBJ2-3, with TRBD1 as a possible D gene (5 bases). This CDR3 region has 14 residues. Per germline, CDR1 MRHNA and CDR2 SNTAGT.